The clone carrying this T cell receptor (beta chain) was picked up many times. Its antigen remains unidentified. Arm-PCR of CDR3 regions and iRepertoire HTBI primers were the basis on which TCR beta libraries were built. Using its own MiXCR run on the multiplex PCR reads, TCRdb lists one record per CDR3 protein. The data show hundreds of thousands of distinct CDR3 sequences, less than 25% seen once. The data are from a study of regulatory T cells in long-lasting Graves disease. Study-wide background: Disease was considered persistent Graves' disease after over 5 years of antithyroid drugs (with positive TSH receptor antibodies).

Regarding time point: persistent/refractory GD, antithyroid drugs over 5 years with positive TRAb. Construction of the TCR library relied on RNA isolated from PBMCs. Collection of peripheral blood (roughly 9.3 milliliters) was done using EDTA tubes. The CDR3 is 16 residues long. V dropped 6 bases and J dropped 6; count of bases not matched to a gene: 11. Study results and limitations: Between persistent patients, about 2,700 public clonotypes were shared, exceeding the 950 to 1,000 shared between new patients.

This sequence joins TRBV12-3 or TRBV12-4 and TRBJ2-2; 9 bases align to TRBD1. Sample: peripheral blood mononuclear cells (PBMCs), taken when the disease was refractory, from a patient treated with antithyroid drugs. The sequence came from a female donor with Graves disease. In DNA, the CDR3 is TGTGCCAGCAGGGACAGGGGCGCTTTGGGTTCCGGGGAGCTGTTTTTT. Encoded protein: CASRDRGALGSGELFF.